The 11 T cell receptor beta chains below all came from one sample that was sequenced in a study of blood T cell repertoires in COVID-19. Assay: immunoSEQ multiplex PCR; the TCRdb copy retains only in-frame clones and omits some. This table has hundreds of thousands of clones, roughly 84% appearing once. Sample: peripheral blood. The receptors stem from a woman aged 40 to 50 with active or convalescent COVID-19.

The genes are TRBV6-6 and TRBJ2-3, with D tentatively TRBD2 (6 bases). Germline assignment: CDR1 MNHNY and CDR2 SVGAGI (reference sequence). Deletions cut 5 bases from V and 2 bases from J, with 17 bases between. The CDR3 covers 16 residues. The CDR3 spells CASSQPPTRSTDTQYF. CDR3 bases: TGTGCCAGCAGTCAACCTCCGACTAGGTCCACAGATACGCAGTATTTT.

The chain links TRBV4-1 to TRBJ2-1, with D unresolved. CDR3 size: 13 residues. Germline values: CDR1 MGHRA, CDR2 YSYEKL. Trimming took 4 bases from V and 10 from J, leaving 14 bases between them. The CDR3 DNA follows: TGCGCCAGCAGCCTGACGGGTCTATCGGAGCAGTTCTTC. This encodes CASSLTGLSEQFF.

The chain recombines TRBV6-2 or TRBV6-3 with TRBJ1-6, with a weak D call TRBD1 (5 bases). There are 15 residues in the CDR3. CDR1 is MNHEY, CDR2 SVGEGT, per germline. Trimming shortened V by 2 bases and J by 5 bases, and 10 bases separated the two germline ends. CDR3 protein: CASSYAGLDNSPLHF. The CDR3 nucleotides are TGTGCCAGCAGTTACGCGGGACTGGATAATTCACCCCTCCACTTT.

The chain has TRBV18 and TRBJ2-7; the D gene is possibly TRBD1 (6 bases). Trimming shortened V by 4 bases and J by 1 base, and 11 bases separated the two germline ends. The germline V gene has CDR1 KGHSH and CDR2 LQKENI. The CDR3 extends over 14 amino acids. The CDR3 here is CASSLLGTSYEQYV. The DNA for the CDR3 is TGTGCCAGCTCACTACTAGGGACATCCTACGAGCAGTACGTC.

The chain employs TRBV6-5 and TRBJ1-1, with D maybe TRBD1 (5 bases). With 2 bases removed from V and 2 bases from J, the gap between germline ends came to 15 bases. The CDR3 runs to 16 residues. CDR1 MNHEY and CDR2 SVGAGI come from the germline V gene. The DNA of the CDR3 is TGTGCCAGCAGTTACCTTCCAGGGTCCGTTAACACTGAAGCTTTCTTT. This gives the protein CASSYLPGSVNTEAFF.

The chain has TRBV10-1 and TRBJ1-3; the D gene is possibly TRBD1 (6 bases). This CDR3 has 15 residues. Trimming took off 5 bases at V and 5 bases at J, with 16 bases between the two ends. CDR1 and CDR2 (germline): WNHNN, SYGVQD (reference sequence). CDR3 sequence: CASSPVSDRRNTIYF. The DNA of the CDR3 is TGCGCCAGCAGTCCCGTTTCAGACAGGAGAAACACCATATATTTT.

V is TRBV4-1 and J is TRBJ1-5; D not resolved. In germline, CDR1 is MGHRA, CDR2 YSYEKL. Trimming left V 1 base short and J 6 bases short, with 13 bases between. This CDR3 is built from 15 residues. The CDR3 loop reads CASSQGPGGRQPQHF. Here the CDR3 DNA reads TGCGCCAGCAGCCAAGGTCCCGGTGGGCGTCAGCCCCAGCATTTT.

The chain uses TRBV9 and TRBJ1-1; tentative D call: TRBD1 (6 bases). Trimming removed 2 bases from V and 6 bases from J, with 14 bases in between. CDR1 SGDLS and CDR2 YYNGEE come from the germline V gene. The CDR3 has 14 residues. The CDR3 here is CASSVGGASPEAFF. The DNA of the CDR3 is TGTGCCAGCAGCGTGGGGGGGGCATCCCCTGAAGCTTTCTTT. The full variable domain, rest sourced from reference TRBV9 and TRBJ1-1, is DSGVTQTPKHLITATGQRVTLRCSPRSGDLSVYWYQQSLDQGLQFLIQYYNGEERAKGNILERFSAQQFPDLHSELNLSSLELGDSALYFCASSVGGASPEAFFGQGTRLTVV.

The chain employs TRBV12-2 and TRBJ1-1; no DNA check was done on the table's D call, TRBD1. TRBV12-2 is marked as a pseudogene. This CDR3 has 17 amino acids. The CDR3 DNA follows: TGTGCAAGTCGCTTAGAGGTAGACAGGGGAAGGCCCACTGAAGCTTTCTTT. Translated, it gives CASRLEVDRGRPTEAFF.

This rearrangement joins TRBV2 to TRBJ1-5; 7 bases fit TRBD1. CDR3 length: 15 residues. CDR1 and CDR2 (germline): SNHLY, FYNNEI. Trimming removed 4 bases from V and 6 bases from J; junction bases left unmatched: 9. CDR3 loop: CASSVWDRVGQPQHF. DNA for the CDR3: TGTGCCAGCAGTGTATGGGACAGAGTGGGTCAGCCCCAGCATTTT.

This sequence joins TRBV20-1 and TRBJ1-3; a possible D gene is TRBD1 (6 bases). The CDR3 loop spans 17 amino acids. Germline V gene sequence: CDR1 DFQATT, CDR2 SNEGSKA (reference sequence). V was clipped by 3 bases and J by 11 bases, with 29 bases between them. Written as DNA, the CDR3 is TGCAGTGCTAGTTGGCAACGAGCGCTAGGGCCGGGGGGCGCCATATATTTT. It encodes CSASWQRALGPGGAIYF.